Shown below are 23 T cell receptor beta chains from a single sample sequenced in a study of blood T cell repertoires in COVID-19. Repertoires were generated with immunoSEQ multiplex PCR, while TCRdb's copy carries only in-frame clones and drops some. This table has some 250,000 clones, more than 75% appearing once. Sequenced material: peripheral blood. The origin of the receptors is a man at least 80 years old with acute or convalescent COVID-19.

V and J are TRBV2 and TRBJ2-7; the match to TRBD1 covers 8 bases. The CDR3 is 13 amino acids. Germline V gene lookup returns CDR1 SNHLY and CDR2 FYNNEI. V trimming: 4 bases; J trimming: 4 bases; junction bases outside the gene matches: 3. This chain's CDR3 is CASSGQGIYEQYF. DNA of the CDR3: TGTGCCAGCAGTGGACAGGGGATTTACGAGCAGTACTTC.

CDR3 amino acids: CATGGVAGHNEQFF. The CDR3 DNA follows: TGTGCCACCGGAGGGGTAGCGGGTCATAATGAGCAGTTCTTC. The rearrangement uses TRBV24-1 and TRBJ2-1, with TRBD2 matching 7 bases. The V segment lost 9 bases and the J segment 7 bases; nucleotides outside the gene matches: 11. CDR1 and CDR2 from the germline V gene are KGHDR and SFDVKD. This CDR3 contains 14 residues.

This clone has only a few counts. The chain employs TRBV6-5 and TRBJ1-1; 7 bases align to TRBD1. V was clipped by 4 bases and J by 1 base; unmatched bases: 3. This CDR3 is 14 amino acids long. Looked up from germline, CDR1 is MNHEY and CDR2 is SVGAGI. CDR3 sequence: CASSWGQTNTEAFF. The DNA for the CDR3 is TGTGCCAGCAGTTGGGGACAGACGAACACTGAAGCTTTCTTT.

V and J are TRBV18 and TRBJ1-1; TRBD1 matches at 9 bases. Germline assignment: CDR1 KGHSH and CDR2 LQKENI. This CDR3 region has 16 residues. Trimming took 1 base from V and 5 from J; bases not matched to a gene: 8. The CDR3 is CASSPLPQGARTEAFF. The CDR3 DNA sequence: TGTGCCAGCTCACCACTACCACAGGGGGCAAGAACTGAAGCTTTCTTT.

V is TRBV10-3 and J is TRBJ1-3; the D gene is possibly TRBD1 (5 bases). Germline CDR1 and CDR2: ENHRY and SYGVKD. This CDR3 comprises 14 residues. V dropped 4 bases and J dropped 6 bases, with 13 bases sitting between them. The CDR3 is CAISGRAGPNTIYF. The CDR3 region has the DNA TGTGCCATCAGTGGGAGGGCAGGGCCAAACACCATATATTTT.

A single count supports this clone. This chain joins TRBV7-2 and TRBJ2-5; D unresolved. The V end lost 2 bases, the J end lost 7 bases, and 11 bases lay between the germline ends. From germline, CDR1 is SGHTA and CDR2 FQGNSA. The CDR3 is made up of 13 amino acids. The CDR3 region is CASSLPKPGTQYF. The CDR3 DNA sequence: TGTGCCAGCAGCTTACCCAAACCCGGGACCCAGTACTTC.

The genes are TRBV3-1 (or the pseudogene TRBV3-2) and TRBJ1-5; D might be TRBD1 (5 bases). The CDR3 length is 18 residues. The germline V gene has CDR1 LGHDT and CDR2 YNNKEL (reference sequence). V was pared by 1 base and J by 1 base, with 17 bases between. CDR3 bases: TGTGCCAGCAGCCAAGCGGATCAGGAGAAGGGGAGCAATCAGCCCCAGCATTTT. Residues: CASSQADQEKGSNQPQHF.

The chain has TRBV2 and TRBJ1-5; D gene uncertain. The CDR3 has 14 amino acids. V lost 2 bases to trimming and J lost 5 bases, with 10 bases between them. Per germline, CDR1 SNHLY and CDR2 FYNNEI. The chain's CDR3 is CASSETRRDQPQHF. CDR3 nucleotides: TGTGCCAGCAGTGAAACACGGAGGGATCAGCCCCAGCATTTT.

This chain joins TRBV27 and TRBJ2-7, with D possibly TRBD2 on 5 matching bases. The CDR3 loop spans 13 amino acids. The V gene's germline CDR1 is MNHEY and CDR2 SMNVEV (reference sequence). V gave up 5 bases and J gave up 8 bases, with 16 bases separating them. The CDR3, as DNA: TGTGCCAGCAGTGCCGAAAGTGGACTTCAGCAGTACTTC. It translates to CASSAESGLQQYF.

As DNA, the CDR3 is TGTGCCATCAGCGAAGCTAATCAGCCCCAGCATTTT. Translating gives CAISEANQPQHF. V and J are TRBV10-3 and TRBJ1-5; D is undetermined. Trimming removed 6 bases at V and 4 bases at J, with 7 bases between. Germline CDR1 reads ENHRY; CDR2 reads SYGVKD. The CDR3 runs to 12 residues.

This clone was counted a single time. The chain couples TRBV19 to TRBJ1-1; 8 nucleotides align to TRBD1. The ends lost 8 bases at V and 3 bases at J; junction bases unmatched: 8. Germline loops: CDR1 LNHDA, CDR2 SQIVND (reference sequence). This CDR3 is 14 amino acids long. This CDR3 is CASCVDRDDTEAFF. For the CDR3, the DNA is TGTGCCAGTTGTGTGGACAGGGACGACACTGAAGCTTTCTTT.

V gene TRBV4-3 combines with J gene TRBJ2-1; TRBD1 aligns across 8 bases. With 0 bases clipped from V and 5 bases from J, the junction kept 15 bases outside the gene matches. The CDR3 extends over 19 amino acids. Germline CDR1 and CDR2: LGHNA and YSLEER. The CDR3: CASSQDPYSPGQVNNEQFF. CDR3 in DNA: TGCGCCAGCAGCCAAGATCCCTACTCACCGGGACAGGTAAACAATGAGCAGTTCTTC.

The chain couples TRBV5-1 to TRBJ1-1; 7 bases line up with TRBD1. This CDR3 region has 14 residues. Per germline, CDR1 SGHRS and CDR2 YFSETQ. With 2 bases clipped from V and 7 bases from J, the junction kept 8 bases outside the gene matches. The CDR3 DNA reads TGCGCCAGCAGCTTAGGGACAGCGAGGGGTGAAGCTTTCTTT. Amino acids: CASSLGTARGEAFF.

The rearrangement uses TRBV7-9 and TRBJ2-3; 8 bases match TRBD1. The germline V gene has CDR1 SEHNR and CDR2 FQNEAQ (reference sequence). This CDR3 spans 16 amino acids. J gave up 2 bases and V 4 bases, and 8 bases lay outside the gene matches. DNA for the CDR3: TGTGCCAGCAGCTCATTGACAGGGGTCTTCACAGATACGCAGTATTTT. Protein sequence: CASSSLTGVFTDTQYF.

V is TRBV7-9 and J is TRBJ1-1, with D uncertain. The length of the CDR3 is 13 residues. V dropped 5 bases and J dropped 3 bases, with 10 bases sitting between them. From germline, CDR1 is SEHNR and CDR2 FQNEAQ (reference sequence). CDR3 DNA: TGTGCCAGCAGCCGAGCTCTGTACACTGAAGCTTTCTTT. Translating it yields CASSRALYTEAFF.

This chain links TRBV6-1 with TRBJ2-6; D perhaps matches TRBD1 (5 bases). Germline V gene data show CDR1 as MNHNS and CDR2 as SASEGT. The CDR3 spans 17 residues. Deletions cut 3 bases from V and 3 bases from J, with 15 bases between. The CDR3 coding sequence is TGTGCCAGCAGTGAGACAGCCTCGGCGAATGGGGCCAACGTCCTGACTTTC. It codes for CASSETASANGANVLTF.

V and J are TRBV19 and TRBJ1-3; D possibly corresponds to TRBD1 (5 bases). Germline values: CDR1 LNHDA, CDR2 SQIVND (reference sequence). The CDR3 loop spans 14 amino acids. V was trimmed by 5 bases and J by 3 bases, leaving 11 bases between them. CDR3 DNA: TGTGCCAGTAGTCAGGACAACGGTGGAAACACCATATATTTT. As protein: CASSQDNGGNTIYF. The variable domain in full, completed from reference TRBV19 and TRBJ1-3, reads DGGITQSPKYLFRKEGQNVTLSCEQNLNHDAMYWYRQDPGQGLRLIYYSQIVNDFQKGDIAEGYSVSREKKESFPLTVTSAQKNPTAFYLCASSQDNGGNTIYFGEGSWLTVV.

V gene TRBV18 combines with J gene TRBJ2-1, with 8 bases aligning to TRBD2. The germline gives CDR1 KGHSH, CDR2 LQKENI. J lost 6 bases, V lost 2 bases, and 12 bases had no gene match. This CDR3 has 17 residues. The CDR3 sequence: CASSPGIPGGGVNEQFF. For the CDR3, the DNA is TGTGCCAGCTCACCAGGAATCCCCGGGGGGGGTGTCAATGAGCAGTTCTTC. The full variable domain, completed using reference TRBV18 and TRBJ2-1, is NAGVMQNPRHLVRRRGQEARLRCSPMKGHSHVYWYRQLPEEGLKFMVYLQKENIIDESGMPKERFSAEFPKEGPSILRIQQVVRGDSAAYFCASSPGIPGGGVNEQFFGPGTRLTVL.

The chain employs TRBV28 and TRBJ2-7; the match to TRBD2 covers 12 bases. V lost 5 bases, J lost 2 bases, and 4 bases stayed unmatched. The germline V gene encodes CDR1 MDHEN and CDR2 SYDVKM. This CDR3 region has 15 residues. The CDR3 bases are TGTGCCAGCAGTATCCTAGCGGGAGGGCCCTACGAGCAGTACTTC. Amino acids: CASSILAGGPYEQYF.

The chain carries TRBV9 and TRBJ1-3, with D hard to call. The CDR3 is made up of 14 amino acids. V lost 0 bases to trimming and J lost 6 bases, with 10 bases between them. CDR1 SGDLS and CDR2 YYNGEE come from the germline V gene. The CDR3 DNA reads TGTGCCAGCAGCGTAGAAGCAAATAAAAACACCATATATTTT. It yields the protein CASSVEANKNTIYF.

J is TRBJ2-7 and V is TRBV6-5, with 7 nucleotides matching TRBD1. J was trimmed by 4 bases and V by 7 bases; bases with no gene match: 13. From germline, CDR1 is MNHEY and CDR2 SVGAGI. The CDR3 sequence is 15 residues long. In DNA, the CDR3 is TGTGCCAGCACCCGGGACAGAGGCTTCCTATACGAGCAGTACTTC. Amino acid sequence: CASTRDRGFLYEQYF.

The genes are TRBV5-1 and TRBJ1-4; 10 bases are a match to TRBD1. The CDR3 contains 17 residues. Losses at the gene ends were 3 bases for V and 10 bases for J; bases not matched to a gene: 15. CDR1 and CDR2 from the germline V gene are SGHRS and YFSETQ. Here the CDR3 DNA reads TGCGCCAGCAGCTCTGCCGGGACAGGGGACCCGTCGGGAAAACTGTTTTTT. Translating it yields CASSSAGTGDPSGKLFF.

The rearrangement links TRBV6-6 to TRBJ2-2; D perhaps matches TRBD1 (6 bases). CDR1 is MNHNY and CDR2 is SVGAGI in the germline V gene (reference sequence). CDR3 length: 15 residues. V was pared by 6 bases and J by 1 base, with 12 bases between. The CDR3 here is CASSRGQRNTGELFF. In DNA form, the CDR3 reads TGTGCCAGCAGCCGCGGACAGAGGAACACCGGGGAGCTGTTTTTT.